The rows below give T cell receptor beta chains drawn from one sample of a study of blood T cell repertoires in COVID-19. TCRdb's copy holds only in-frame clones and misses some; the assay was immunoSEQ multiplex PCR. The data contain fewer than 350,000 clones, 86% of them singletons. The sample comprised peripheral blood. Source of these receptors: a woman aged 30 to 39 with COVID-19, enrolled during active disease. The CDR3 runs from the conserved cysteine through the conserved F or W. Each record gives: clone size, V gene, J gene, D gene, CDR3 length, CDR3 DNA, CDR3 protein. The D gene is left open where the match is weak. Some rows mark clone size as missing; the rest say once, few, many or name a class of expanded clone.

>once|TRBV25-1|TRBJ2-2|.|15
TGTGCCAGCAGTGAATTTACGACAGTCACCGGGGAGCTGTTTTTT
CASSEFTTVTGELFF
>.|TRBV6-5|TRBJ1-4|.|13
TGTGCCAGCGGGGGCAGGATAGGGGAAAAACTGTTTTTT
CASGGRIGEKLFF
>.|TRBV10-3|TRBJ1-5|.|12
TGTGCCATCAGTGGGACAGATCAGCCCCAGCATTTT
CAISGTDQPQHF
>.|TRBV7-8|TRBJ1-6|TRBD1|16
TGTGCCAGCAGCTTAGTTGTTCGACAGGGGAGTTCACCCCTCCACTTT
CASSLVVRQGSSPLHF
>.|TRBV4-2|TRBJ1-3|TRBD1|16
TGTGCCAGCAGCTTACAGGGGGTACGTTCTGGAAACACCATATATTTT
CASSLQGVRSGNTIYF
>.|TRBV19|TRBJ1-2|.|16
TGTGCCAGTAGAGGGGTTGGGGGGACGTCCCCCTATGGCTACACCTTC
CASRGVGGTSPYGYTF
>.|TRBV25-1|TRBJ1-5|.|14
TGTGCCAGCCCCGGGACGGCAACAGGGCAGCCCCAGCATTTT
CASPGTATGQPQHF
>.|TRBV30|TRBJ2-7|TRBD2|15
TGTGCCTGGAGTGTAAATTCGGGGGGGAGATACGAGCAGTACTTC
CAWSVNSGGRYEQYF
>.|TRBV11-2|TRBJ2-3|TRBD2|18
TGTGCCAGCAGCCCTGGACTAGCGGGGCCTTTCTTCACAGATACGCAGTATTTT
CASSPGLAGPFFTDTQYF
>.|TRBV10-3|TRBJ2-1|.|17
TGTGCCATCAGCGGGACTCTGGGGGGTAGCTCCTACAATGAGCAGTTCTTC
CAISGTLGGSSYNEQFF
>.|TRBV18|TRBJ2-5|TRBD1|15
TGTGCCAGCTCACCACAGACAGGGGAGGCGGAGACCCAGTACTTC
CASSPQTGEAETQYF
>.|TRBV5-1|TRBJ1-4|.|15
TGCGCCAGCAGCTTCCTAACAGGGACTAATGAAAAACTGTTTTTT
CASSFLTGTNEKLFF
>.|TRBV19|TRBJ1-4|.|14
TGTGCCAGTAGTATACAGGCAACTAATGAAAAACTGTTTTTT
CASSIQATNEKLFF
>.|TRBV9|TRBJ2-2|TRBD1|15
TGTGCCAGCAGCCCTACAGGGGACCCAGGCGGGGAGCTGTTTTTT
CASSPTGDPGGELFF
>.|TRBV28|TRBJ2-7|.|14
TGTGCCAGCAGTTTCTTGGAGGGGGCGGGCGAGCAGTACTTC
CASSFLEGAGEQYF
>.|TRBV6-1|TRBJ2-7|.|16
TGTGCCAGCAGTGAACGCCACGGCGACTCCCGCTACGAGCAGTACTTC
CASSERHGDSRYEQYF
>.|TRBV2|TRBJ2-1|TRBD2|14
TGTGCCAGCAGTGGACTAGCGGGGACCCATGAGCAGTTCTTC
CASSGLAGTHEQFF
>once|TRBV7-9|TRBJ2-2|TRBD2|18
TGTGCCAGCAGCTTCCCGACTAGCGGGGGGGCTGACACCGGGGAGCTGTTTTTT
CASSFPTSGGADTGELFF
>.|TRBV6-7|TRBJ1-1|TRBD1|13
TGTGCCGGCCCGACAGGGCGAATCGGTGAAGCTTTCTTT
CAGPTGRIGEAFF
>few|TRBV3-1/TRBV3-2|TRBJ2-7|.|13
TGTGCCAGCAGCCCCCCCGACTTCTACGAGCAGTACTTC
CASSPPDFYEQYF
>.|TRBV5-5|TRBJ2-3|.|16
TGTGCCAGCAGCTCCGGACAGACCCTTAGGGGAGATACGCAGTATTTT
CASSSGQTLRGDTQYF
>.|TRBV6-1|TRBJ1-3|.|15
TGTGCCAGCAGTGAAAGGACAGAGGGAGGAAACACCATATATTTT
CASSERTEGGNTIYF
>.|TRBV11-3|TRBJ2-1|TRBD1|15
TGTGCCAGCAGCTTGGACAGGAGGTTTTACAATGAGCAGTTCTTC
CASSLDRRFYNEQFF
>.|TRBV6-6|TRBJ2-3|TRBD2|16
TGTGCCAGCAGTTACTCGATAGCGGGGGTCACAGATACGCAGTATTTT
CASSYSIAGVTDTQYF
>.|TRBV18|TRBJ1-6|.|18
TGTGCCAGCTCACCGAGGCCAGCGAAGGAATCCTATAATTCACCCCTCCACTTT
CASSPRPAKESYNSPLHF
>few|TRBV25-1|TRBJ1-1|.|10
TGTGCCAGCCTCGGGAGGGAAGCTTTCTTT
CASLGREAFF
>once|TRBV5-6|TRBJ1-2|.|16
TGTGCCAGCAGCTTAGGGGCGGTCTCCTGGGTCTATGGCTACACCTTC
CASSLGAVSWVYGYTF
>.|TRBV6-2/TRBV6-3|TRBJ1-4|TRBD1|15
TGTGCCAGCAGTTACCGGACAGGGCATAATGAAAAACTGTTTTTT
CASSYRTGHNEKLFF
>.|TRBV5-1|TRBJ1-1|.|15
TGCGCCAGCAGCTTGGGGGAGATCATGAACACTGAAGCTTTCTTT
CASSLGEIMNTEAFF
>.|TRBV5-1|TRBJ2-7|TRBD2|19
TGCGCCAGCAGCGGGGCTCTTCTCGCGGGGGGGCACACTTCCTACGAGCAGTACTTC
CASSGALLAGGHTSYEQYF
>.|TRBV6-2/TRBV6-3|TRBJ2-6|.|13
TGTGCCAGCAGTTTATCTGGGGCCAACGTCCTGACTTTC
CASSLSGANVLTF
>.|TRBV27|TRBJ2-1|TRBD2|15
TGTGCCAGCGGCCTGAGCGGGGGGCCTTACAATGAGCAGTTCTTC
CASGLSGGPYNEQFF
>.|TRBV6-1|TRBJ1-5|.|14
TGTGCCAGCAGTGAAGGCGGGGGAGGACAGCCCCAGCATTTT
CASSEGGGGQPQHF
>many|TRBV2|TRBJ1-6|TRBD1|15
TGTGCCAGCGGACAGGGCTCAGGGGCTAATTCACCCCTCCACTTT
CASGQGSGANSPLHF
>.|TRBV24-1|TRBJ2-1|TRBD2|13
TGTGCCACCAGGGCTAGCGGGGTCCTTGAGCAGTTCTTC
CATRASGVLEQFF
>few|TRBV10-1|TRBJ2-7|.|13
TGCGCCAGCAGTGAGTATCAGGGCTACGAGCAGTACTTC
CASSEYQGYEQYF
>.|TRBV7-2|TRBJ1-6|.|14
TGTGCCAGCAGCGGCGGGCCCTATAATTCACCCCTCCACTTT
CASSGGPYNSPLHF
>.|TRBV5-1|TRBJ2-2|TRBD1|13
TGCGCCAGCAGCGGGCGGACAGGGGGGGAGCTGTTTTTT
CASSGRTGGELFF
>.|TRBV6-5|TRBJ2-3|TRBD2|15
TGTGCCAGCAGACCCGGGACTAGCGGGAAAGGTACGCAGTATTTT
CASRPGTSGKGTQYF
>.|TRBV5-4|TRBJ1-1|.|12
TGTGCCAGCAGCCCCCCCTTCTCTGAAGCTTTCTTT
CASSPPFSEAFF
>.|TRBV4-1|TRBJ2-1|.|13
TGCGCCAGCAGCCTGCGACAAAACAATGAGCAGTTCTTC
CASSLRQNNEQFF
>.|TRBV9|TRBJ1-1|TRBD1|14
TGTGCCAGCAGATCGACAGGGGGATACTCTGAAGCTTTCTTT
CASRSTGGYSEAFF
>.|TRBV2|TRBJ2-3|TRBD2|18
TGTGCCAGCAGCCACCTTAGCGGGGGGGTATTAAGAACAGATACGCAGTATTTT
CASSHLSGGVLRTDTQYF
>.|TRBV5-6|TRBJ1-1|TRBD1|14
TGTGCCAGCAGCCCGGACAGGGGGTACACTGAAGCTTTCTTT
CASSPDRGYTEAFF
>.|TRBV7-9|TRBJ2-7|.|17
TGTGCCAGCAGACCCCCTGGGGGGTGGGGGAATGGCTACGAGCAGTACTTC
CASRPPGGWGNGYEQYF
>.|TRBV4-1|TRBJ2-7|TRBD1|16
TGCGCCAGCAGCCAAGACCCTGGGACAGCAAGTTACGAGCAGTACTTC
CASSQDPGTASYEQYF
>.|TRBV9|TRBJ2-1|TRBD2|20
TGTGCCAGCAGCGTAGGTTTGGGACTAGCGGGGTTGAGCTCCTACAATGAGCAGTTCTTC
CASSVGLGLAGLSSYNEQFF
>.|TRBV11-2|TRBJ1-1|.|10
TGTGCCAGCAGCTCTGGCGAAGCTTTCTTT
CASSSGEAFF
>.|TRBV4-1|TRBJ2-2|.|12
TGCGCCAGCAGCGGGCGTGGCGGGGAGCTGTTTTTT
CASSGRGGELFF
>.|TRBV29-1|TRBJ1-4|TRBD1|14
TGCAGCGTTTTTGGACAGGGGGCGAATGAAAAACTGTTTTTT
CSVFGQGANEKLFF
>once|TRBV29-1|TRBJ2-3|.|15
TGCAGCGTGGAGGGTTTTTGGGGGGACACAGATACGCAGTATTTT
CSVEGFWGDTDTQYF
>few|TRBV20-1|TRBJ1-5|.|9
TGCAGTGCCACGCCAGGTCAGCATTTT
CSATPGQHF
>.|TRBV11-3|TRBJ2-1|.|16
TGTGCCAGCAGCTTAGATGAGGGTCAGTTCTACAATGAGCAGTTCTTC
CASSLDEGQFYNEQFF
>.|TRBV12-3/TRBV12-4|TRBJ1-2|.|13
TGTGCCAGCAGTTTTAATGGAGACTATGGCTACACCTTC
CASSFNGDYGYTF
>.|TRBV18|TRBJ2-1|TRBD2|17
TGTGCCAGCTCAGATACGAGCGGGGAGAGCTCCTACAATGAGCAGTTCTTC
CASSDTSGESSYNEQFF